This is a list of T cell receptor beta chains from one sample in a study of beta chain features in type 1 diabetes. TCRdb's table, derived via immunoSEQ multiplex PCR, lists solely in-frame clones and lacks some. The sample lists some 640,000 clones; over 11% were seen once. The sample comprised naive CD4+ T cells from blood. The receptors derive from a man between 18 and 29 years old with type 1 diabetes. The conserved cysteine and the conserved F or W are not part of the CDR3 here. Fields, in order: J gene, V gene, CDR3 protein.

J: TRBJ2-7
V: TRBV11-2
CDR3: ASSLVLGAYEQY

J: TRBJ1-4
V: TRBV14
CDR3: ASSRRGAKANYDEKLF

J: TRBJ2-5
V: TRBV7-2
CDR3: ASSLPGVETQY

J: TRBJ1-2
V: TRBV6-6
CDR3: ASIGQGGALNYGYT

J: TRBJ2-7
V: TRBV30
CDR3: AWSQRGGILYEQY

J: TRBJ2-5
V: TRBV30
CDR3: AWGTDSGEETQY

J: TRBJ1-2
V: TRBV9
CDR3: ASRTGLEVGYGYT

J: TRBJ1-5
V: TRBV6-1
CDR3: ASSGGTGKSNQPQH

J: TRBJ2-3
V: TRBV7-9
CDR3: ASSLGLDTQY

J: TRBJ1-4
V: TRBV7-2
CDR3: ASSLASGVGLF

J: TRBJ2-7
V: TRBV7-2
CDR3: ASSADTGRSYEQY

J: TRBJ2-4
V: TRBV18
CDR3: ASSPALDRGTTQY

J: TRBJ1-5
V: TRBV29-1
CDR3: SVVGQTMEGQSQH

J: TRBJ1-1
V: TRBV4-2
CDR3: ASSPTGGHMNTEAF

J: TRBJ2-4
V: TRBV10-3
CDR3: AIAGDLAKNIQY

J: TRBJ2-5
V: TRBV18
CDR3: ASFSGTSIETQY

J: TRBJ2-2
V: TRBV5-6
CDR3: ASSLKRIYTGELF

J: TRBJ1-2
V: TRBV30
CDR3: AWSPPRYSPNYGYT

J: TRBJ2-5
V: TRBV30
CDR3: AWSPDLGGTQY

J: TRBJ2-7
V: TRBV4-2
CDR3: ASSQGVGAYEQY

J: TRBJ1-1
V: TRBV27
CDR3: ASSSRTLNTEAF

J: TRBJ2-7
V: TRBV7-9
CDR3: ASSMGTQSYEQY

J: TRBJ2-7
V: TRBV5-1
CDR3: ASSRDALAAYEQY

J: TRBJ1-2
V: TRBV6-1
CDR3: ASRLAGVNGYGYT

J: TRBJ2-1
V: TRBV7-9
CDR3: ASSLMSGSNNEQF

J: TRBJ2-5
V: TRBV5-1
CDR3: ASSLAAGGLRETQY

J: TRBJ2-3
V: TRBV2
CDR3: ASRLTLAGGGTDTQY

J: TRBJ2-5
V: TRBV30
CDR3: AWSSSSGGEQY

J: TRBJ2-7
V: TRBV5-6
CDR3: ASSSTGGLMEQY

J: TRBJ2-2
V: TRBV6-5
CDR3: ASSLLDGELF

J: TRBJ2-7
V: TRBV21-1
CDR3: ASIVGTGGTYEQY

J: TRBJ2-5
V: TRBV28
CDR3: ASSPLGQGRETQY

J: TRBJ1-4
V: TRBV23-1
CDR3: ASSQSTGRATNEKLF

J: TRBJ1-2
V: TRBV30
CDR3: AWSGPEGYGYT

J: TRBJ2-2
V: TRBV14
CDR3: ASSPQARELF

J: TRBJ1-5
V: TRBV2
CDR3: ASQAGQINQPQH

J: TRBJ1-4
V: TRBV7-8
CDR3: ASQRTGGEKLF

J: TRBJ2-3
V: TRBV4-2
CDR3: ASSHQEGDLRDTQY

J: TRBJ2-3
V: TRBV29-1
CDR3: TMGSGRRTDTQY

J: TRBJ1-1
V: TRBV30
CDR3: AWREQVGEAF

J: TRBJ2-7
V: TRBV6-6
CDR3: ASSTVRAGGPYEQY

J: TRBJ1-2
V: TRBV18
CDR3: ASSPPDSNYGYT

J: TRBJ2-7
V: TRBV7-2
CDR3: ASSFGQGSYEQY

J: TRBJ1-4
V: TRBV2
CDR3: ASSSGTSGEKLF

J: TRBJ2-1
V: TRBV7-9
CDR3: ASSFILAGVEQF

J: TRBJ2-7
V: TRBV18
CDR3: ASSPGLANSYEQY

J: TRBJ2-7
V: TRBV27
CDR3: ASSSPRDLQEQY

J: TRBJ2-1
V: TRBV7-9
CDR3: ASSLLRSPSYNEQF